The sequence of this T cell receptor (beta chain) was determined in a study of T cell repertoires in cytomegalovirus infection (dated by TCRdb to between 2018 and 2021). For the wider study: Recently identified HLA-C-restricted CMV epitopes, whose presentation resists viral immunomodulation, were targeted by peptide stimulations together with well-studied HLA-B-restricted epitopes. Donor HLA type was relevant to the analysis, as public TCR beta signatures indicated carriage of CMV infection together with the matching HLA type.

Paper-wide results and their limitations: The ex vivo response was dominated by HLA-C-restricted CMV-specific TCR beta clonotypes, which also provided the single most frequent clonotype in two of eight donors. Carriers of CMV infection plus the relevant HLA type were discriminated by the cumulative frequency of public TCR beta family members in the study cohort and in an independent roughly 370-donor cohort.

In the paper's terms, the treatment or condition label means: in vitro stimulation with specific CMV peptide epitopes to enrich CMV-specific T cells. Instrument on record: Illumina HiSeq 1500. TCRdb reprocessed the public reads (quality trimming at Q25 with fastp, clone calling with MiXCR) and kept in-frame beta chains. Duplicate CDR3 protein sequences are folded into a single record with the most common DNA and genes. Counted in this sample were about 52,000 distinct CDR3 sequences; roughly a fifth of them appeared once. The ten largest clonotypes hold around three quarters of the sample. Note on this clonotype: Its antigen specificity is not known. Base-call qualities are not available, and no considerably larger clone is one nucleotide away.

The germline V gene supplies CDR1 MNHEY and CDR2 SVGEGT. Inclusive of the bounding cysteine and phenylalanine, the CDR3 is 13 residues long. This entry keeps only the CDR3 DNA: 39 bases, framed from base 1. V gives up 7 bases and J gives up 9 bases, and the segment between their germline ends measures 16 bases. The starting material was CD8+ T cells from cultured PBMCs, obtained from culture after CMV antigen stimulation. The sequence is built from TRBV6-2 or TRBV6-3 and TRBJ2-1; the D gene is perhaps TRBD2, on 7 matching bases. The clonotype comes from a human donor in good health (CMV status not recorded). Some clones in this sample may be carry-over from other donors' samples. The CDR3 in this case is CASTGGRFTEQFF. The DNA sequence is as follows: TGTGCCAGCACGGGGGGCCGGTTCACTGAGCAGTTCTTC.